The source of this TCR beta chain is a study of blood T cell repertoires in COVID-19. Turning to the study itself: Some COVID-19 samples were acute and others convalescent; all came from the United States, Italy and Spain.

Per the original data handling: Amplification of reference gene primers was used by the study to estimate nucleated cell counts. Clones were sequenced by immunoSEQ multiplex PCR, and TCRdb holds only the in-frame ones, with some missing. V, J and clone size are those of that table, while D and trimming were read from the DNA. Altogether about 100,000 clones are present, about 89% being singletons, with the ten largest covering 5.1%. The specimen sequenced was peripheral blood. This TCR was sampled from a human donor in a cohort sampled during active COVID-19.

The CDR3 loop is CASRRTGQYEQYF. In nucleotides, the CDR3 is TGTGCCAGCAGAAGGACAGGGCAGTACGAGCAGTACTTC. The rearrangement joins TRBV28 to TRBJ2-7; 8 bases agree with TRBD1. Germline V gives CDR1 MDHEN, CDR2 SYDVKM. The J segment lost 4 bases and the V segment lost 6 bases, leaving 5 bases of the junction unmatched. This CDR3 has 13 residues.